This TCR beta chain was retrieved from a study of CD8 T cells in Susac syndrome. The germline CDR1 and CDR2 sequences are DFQATT and SNEGSKA (reference sequence). This CDR3 has 15 amino acids. Trimming took 5 bases from V and 0 from J, leaving 15 bases between them. The study sequenced TCR beta in blood CD8+ and CD4+ T cells. TEMRA cells were enriched by FACS, and CD4+ and CD8+ T cells were negatively isolated. RNA, at 0.5 to 1 ug, was reverse transcribed with random hexamers. TCR beta CDR3 was amplified by immunoSEQ multiplex PCR. This amplification extended across 54 Vbeta and 13 Jbeta segments. A single record per CDR3 protein comes from TCRdb applying MiXCR to the immunoSEQ multiplex PCR reads. The table includes 150,000 or so distinct CDR3 sequences, around 95% detected once.

Sequencing was carried out using CD8+ T cells from PBMCs. The chain employs TRBV20-1 and TRBJ2-3; possibly TRBD1 or TRBD2 for D (5 bases each). The source is a human donor with multiple sclerosis. For the CDR3, the DNA is TGCAGTGCTGGGGGAGAAGTCTCTAGCACAGATACGCAGTATTTT. This sequence encodes CSAGGEVSSTDTQYF.